Listed below are T cell receptor beta chains from one sample, sequenced in a study of neurological immune-mediated disorders. TCRdb ran MiXCR on the 5' RACE reads and lists one entry per CDR3 protein. The data contain around 46,000 distinct CDR3 sequences, around 4.5% of them singletons. The sequenced sample consisted of PBMCs. Receptor source: a woman aged 55-70 years with multiple sclerosis. Each CDR3 is given with its conserved first and last residue. The order of the fields is D gene, J gene, clone size, V gene, CDR3 DNA, CDR3 protein. A D gene is named only where the DNA matches it firmly. The size field is filled for only some rows; it gives once, few, many or a size class.

d_gene: -; j_gene: TRBJ1-6; abundance: medium-sized; v_gene: TRBV12-3/TRBV12-4; CDR3nt: TGTGCCAGCAGCACATTAGGAAGTTCACCCCTCCACTTT; CDR3aa: CASSTLGSSPLHF
d_gene: -; j_gene: TRBJ1-1; abundance: many; v_gene: TRBV5-1; CDR3nt: TGCGCCAGCAGCTTGGACAGGGCGAACACTGAAGCTTTCTTT; CDR3aa: CASSLDRANTEAFF
d_gene: TRBD1; j_gene: TRBJ1-1; abundance: many; v_gene: TRBV29-1; CDR3nt: TGCAGCGTCCGGACAGGGCCGGACACTGAAGCTTTCTTT; CDR3aa: CSVRTGPDTEAFF
d_gene: TRBD2; j_gene: TRBJ2-3; abundance: many; v_gene: TRBV4-1; CDR3nt: TGCGCCAGCACCTCCCAACCGGGCGGGAGACACGGCACAGATACGCAGTATTTT; CDR3aa: CASTSQPGGRHGTDTQYF
d_gene: TRBD1; j_gene: TRBJ1-1; abundance: many; v_gene: TRBV20-1; CDR3nt: TGCAGTGCTAGTGCCCCGGGACAGTTGACTGAAGCTTTCTTT; CDR3aa: CSASAPGQLTEAFF
d_gene: -; j_gene: TRBJ2-4; abundance: -; v_gene: TRBV2; CDR3nt: TGTGCCAGCAGTGAATGGGTGTGGGCAGACGAGACCTTAGCCAAAAACATTCAGTACTTC; CDR3aa: CASSEWVWADETLAKNIQYF
d_gene: TRBD2; j_gene: TRBJ2-1; abundance: -; v_gene: TRBV12-3/TRBV12-4; CDR3nt: TGTGCCAGCAGCATTAGCGGGGTGTGGCGCCGAGAGCAGTTCTTC; CDR3aa: CASSISGVWRREQFF
d_gene: -; j_gene: TRBJ1-1; abundance: -; v_gene: TRBV6-4; CDR3nt: TGTGCCAGCAGTGCCCGCAGGGTAGTGGCGTTGAACACTGAAGCTTTCTTT; CDR3aa: CASSARRVVALNTEAFF
d_gene: TRBD2; j_gene: TRBJ2-3; abundance: many; v_gene: TRBV30; CDR3nt: TGTGCCCATCGGCGGGGGTTGACAGATACGCAGTATTTT; CDR3aa: CAHRRGLTDTQYF
d_gene: -; j_gene: TRBJ2-3; abundance: many; v_gene: TRBV7-2; CDR3nt: TGTGCCAGCAGCTTTATTGCAGATACGCAGTATTTT; CDR3aa: CASSFIADTQYF
d_gene: -; j_gene: TRBJ2-3; abundance: -; v_gene: TRBV6-4; CDR3nt: TGTGCCAGCAGTGACCGAGGAGGGGCAGATACGCAGTATTTT; CDR3aa: CASSDRGGADTQYF
d_gene: -; j_gene: TRBJ1-1; abundance: many; v_gene: TRBV7-2; CDR3nt: TGTGCCAGCAGCTTAGACAACAGCGCCGGAGGAGCTTTCTTT; CDR3aa: CASSLDNSAGGAFF
d_gene: -; j_gene: TRBJ2-2; abundance: many; v_gene: TRBV7-2; CDR3nt: TGTGCCAGCAGCGCCCTAAGGAACACCGGGGAGCTGTTTTTT; CDR3aa: CASSALRNTGELFF
d_gene: -; j_gene: TRBJ1-2; abundance: many; v_gene: TRBV18; CDR3nt: TGTGCCAGCTCACCAGGGGAGGCTAACTATGGCTACACCTTC; CDR3aa: CASSPGEANYGYTF
d_gene: TRBD2; j_gene: TRBJ2-2; abundance: many; v_gene: TRBV10-3; CDR3nt: TGTGCCATCAGTGAGAGACTAGCGGAAAACACCGGGGAGCTGTTTTTT; CDR3aa: CAISERLAENTGELFF
d_gene: -; j_gene: TRBJ2-1; abundance: many; v_gene: TRBV2; CDR3nt: TGTGCCAGCACCCAAGGGAGGGACAGGTACAATGAGCAGTTCTTC; CDR3aa: CASTQGRDRYNEQFF
d_gene: TRBD1; j_gene: TRBJ2-2; abundance: many; v_gene: TRBV7-2; CDR3nt: TGTGCCAGCAGCCCAGACAGGGGGCAGAACACCGGGGAGCTGTTTTTT; CDR3aa: CASSPDRGQNTGELFF
d_gene: TRBD1; j_gene: TRBJ2-2; abundance: many; v_gene: TRBV20-1; CDR3nt: TGCAGTGCGCCGACAGGGTGGGGGGAGCTGTTTTTT; CDR3aa: CSAPTGWGELFF
d_gene: TRBD1; j_gene: TRBJ2-2; abundance: few; v_gene: TRBV24-1; CDR3nt: TGTGCCACCAGTGATCCAACCGGGACAGGCCTCACCGGGGAGCTGTTTTTT; CDR3aa: CATSDPTGTGLTGELFF
d_gene: TRBD2; j_gene: TRBJ2-1; abundance: few; v_gene: TRBV20-1; CDR3nt: TGCAGTGCCAACGTCCTTAGCGGGAGTGGCTGGAATGAGCAGTTCTTC; CDR3aa: CSANVLSGSGWNEQFF
d_gene: -; j_gene: TRBJ1-5; abundance: many; v_gene: TRBV6-5; CDR3nt: TGTGCCAGCAGACTGAACAGGGGCAATCAGCCCCAGCATTTT; CDR3aa: CASRLNRGNQPQHF
d_gene: -; j_gene: TRBJ2-3; abundance: many; v_gene: TRBV20-1; CDR3nt: TGCAGTGCTAGATTAATGGCAGGGAAAGATACGCAGTATTTT; CDR3aa: CSARLMAGKDTQYF
d_gene: TRBD1; j_gene: TRBJ2-5; abundance: many; v_gene: TRBV20-1; CDR3nt: TGCAGTGCTTCAGGGGGCTCGGAGACCCAGTACTTC; CDR3aa: CSASGGSETQYF
d_gene: TRBD2; j_gene: TRBJ2-1; abundance: many; v_gene: TRBV7-2; CDR3nt: TGTGCCAGCAGCGGAGGCCGAGCGGGGCCCAAATTCTTC; CDR3aa: CASSGGRAGPKFF
d_gene: TRBD1; j_gene: TRBJ1-6; abundance: many; v_gene: TRBV10-3; CDR3nt: TGTGCCGTCGGAGGGGGCGATTCACCCCTCCACTTT; CDR3aa: CAVGGGDSPLHF
d_gene: -; j_gene: TRBJ2-1; abundance: few; v_gene: TRBV20-1; CDR3nt: TGCAGTGCTAGTCCCAGGGGTAATGAGCAGTTCTTC; CDR3aa: CSASPRGNEQFF
d_gene: TRBD1; j_gene: TRBJ1-1; abundance: -; v_gene: TRBV28; CDR3nt: TGTGCCAGCAGTTACTCAGGGGGCCCGAACACTGAAGCTTTCTTT; CDR3aa: CASSYSGGPNTEAFF
d_gene: -; j_gene: TRBJ2-3; abundance: -; v_gene: TRBV20-1; CDR3nt: TGCAGTGCTAGAGATAGTTGGGGGGGGCCCGATACGCAGTATTTT; CDR3aa: CSARDSWGGPDTQYF
d_gene: -; j_gene: TRBJ2-2; abundance: few; v_gene: TRBV6-2/TRBV6-3; CDR3nt: TGTGCCAGCAGTTACGAGCGCAGGGTCACCGGGGAGCTGTTTTTT; CDR3aa: CASSYERRVTGELFF
d_gene: -; j_gene: TRBJ2-4; abundance: many; v_gene: TRBV7-6; CDR3nt: TGTGCCAGCAGCTTTCTTGGCGCGCGAAGGGCCAAAAACATTCAGTACTTC; CDR3aa: CASSFLGARRAKNIQYF
d_gene: -; j_gene: TRBJ1-5; abundance: -; v_gene: TRBV6-2/TRBV6-3; CDR3nt: TGTGCCAGCGCCCGGGGGGCGCATCAGCCCCAGCATTTT; CDR3aa: CASARGAHQPQHF
d_gene: TRBD2; j_gene: TRBJ2-3; abundance: many; v_gene: TRBV6-5; CDR3nt: TGTGCCAGCAAGCCCACGGACGGGAGGGATACGCAGTATTTT; CDR3aa: CASKPTDGRDTQYF
d_gene: -; j_gene: TRBJ1-1; abundance: few; v_gene: TRBV7-2; CDR3nt: TGTGCCAGCAGCTGGGGTGAGGCAACTGAAGCTTTCTTT; CDR3aa: CASSWGEATEAFF
d_gene: -; j_gene: TRBJ1-1; abundance: few; v_gene: TRBV9; CDR3nt: TGTGCCAGCAGCCCACAACGATGGACAGCGAACACTGAAGCTTTCTTT; CDR3aa: CASSPQRWTANTEAFF
d_gene: -; j_gene: TRBJ1-1; abundance: many; v_gene: TRBV3-1; CDR3nt: TGTGCCAGCAGCCAAGACGACAGAGGCGCTTTCTTT; CDR3aa: CASSQDDRGAFF
d_gene: -; j_gene: TRBJ2-7; abundance: -; v_gene: TRBV20-1; CDR3nt: TGCAGTGCTAGAGACCTCGGGGACTCCTACGAGCAGTACTTC; CDR3aa: CSARDLGDSYEQYF
d_gene: TRBD2; j_gene: TRBJ2-1; abundance: medium-sized; v_gene: TRBV20-1; CDR3nt: TGCAGTGCTAGCCAACTAGCGGCGGTGTTCTTC; CDR3aa: CSASQLAAVFF
d_gene: -; j_gene: TRBJ2-1; abundance: many; v_gene: TRBV3-1; CDR3nt: TGTGCCAGCAGCCAAGGGTGGGGTGAGCAGTTCTTC; CDR3aa: CASSQGWGEQFF
d_gene: -; j_gene: TRBJ2-3; abundance: many; v_gene: TRBV20-1; CDR3nt: TGCAGTGCTAGCAGACAGAACACAGATACGCAGTATTTT; CDR3aa: CSASRQNTDTQYF
d_gene: TRBD1; j_gene: TRBJ1-1; abundance: few; v_gene: TRBV7-2; CDR3nt: TGTGCCAGCAGGATGGGACAGGGAGGGGAAGCTTTCTTT; CDR3aa: CASRMGQGGEAFF
d_gene: -; j_gene: TRBJ2-3; abundance: many; v_gene: TRBV4-1; CDR3nt: TGCGCCAGCAGCCAAGACCCAGGCGGTAGCACAGATACGCAGTATTTT; CDR3aa: CASSQDPGGSTDTQYF